These 29 T cell receptor beta chains share one sample of origin, sequenced in a study of cytomegalovirus exposure and HLA in healthy donors. Vbeta (60) and Jbeta (13) primers were used in the PCR. Measured with immunoSEQ multiplex PCR; TCRdb has only the in-frame clones, and not every one. The table lists over 100,000 clones. Sequencing was done on a sample of PBMCs. These receptor sequences come from a man aged 25-45 years in good health and CMV-seronegative.

V usage is TRBV9 and J usage is TRBJ2-7; 10 nucleotides match TRBD2. CDR1 and CDR2 from the germline V gene are SGDLS and YYNGEE. The CDR3 is 17 residues long. V lost 0 bases, J lost 0 bases, and 6 bases stayed unmatched. The CDR3 region has the DNA TGTGCCAGCAGCGTAGCTAGCGGGGGTTATAGCTCCTACGAGCAGTACTTC. This encodes CASSVASGGYSSYEQYF.

The gene calls are TRBV28 and TRBJ2-1; maybe TRBD1 (6 bases). The CDR3 has 15 amino acids. CDR1 and CDR2 from the germline V gene are MDHEN and SYDVKM. Between the trimmed V and J ends, which lost 3 bases and 4 bases, there was a span of 13 bases. CDR3 sequence reads: CASSFWGPDYNEQFF. The CDR3 coding sequence is TGTGCCAGCAGTTTTTGGGGGCCGGATTACAATGAGCAGTTCTTC.

The chain has TRBV18 and TRBJ2-6, with 7 positions matching TRBD2. With 6 bases clipped from V and 4 bases from J, the junction kept 6 bases outside the gene matches. The CDR3 is 15 amino acids. Germline V gene lookup returns CDR1 KGHSH and CDR2 LQKENI. CDR3 nucleotide sequence: TGTGCCAGCTCGCCGACTAGCACCGGGGCCAACGTCCTGACTTTC. Amino acid sequence: CASSPTSTGANVLTF.

V is TRBV7-2 and J is TRBJ2-2; D remains unclear. Deletions cut 4 bases from V and 2 bases from J, with 5 bases between. This CDR3 has 13 amino acids. Germline V CDR1 and CDR2: SGHTA, FQGNSA. CDR3 bases: TGTGCCAGCAGCTCCTATAACACCGGGGAGCTGTTTTTT. As protein: CASSSYNTGELFF.

The chain couples TRBV5-1 to TRBJ2-7; D uncertain. CDR1 and CDR2 (germline): SGHRS, YFSETQ. Deletions cut 1 base from V and 2 bases from J, with 7 bases between. The CDR3 is made up of 13 amino acids. In nucleotides, the CDR3 is TGCGCCAGCAGCTTGTCCGGAGCCTACGAGCAGTACTTC. This encodes CASSLSGAYEQYF.

The J gene is TRBJ1-6, the V gene TRBV7-9; a possible D gene is TRBD1 (5 bases). V lost 5 bases to trimming and J lost 7 bases, with 12 bases between them. The CDR3 loop spans 14 amino acids. The germline V gene encodes CDR1 SEHNR and CDR2 FQNEAQ (reference sequence). The CDR3: CASSPRDANSPLHF. In DNA form, the CDR3 reads TGTGCCAGCAGCCCGCGGGACGCCAATTCACCCCTCCACTTT.

The genes are TRBV27 and TRBJ2-7; 13 positions agree with TRBD2. After removal of 3 bases from V and 1 base from J, the junction contained 6 bases not matched to a gene. Germline V gives CDR1 MNHEY, CDR2 SMNVEV (reference sequence). This CDR3 is 17 amino acids long. The CDR3 region is CASSLRTSGGRSYEQYF. Here the CDR3 DNA reads TGTGCCAGCAGTTTGCGGACTAGCGGGGGAAGGTCCTACGAGCAGTACTTC.

The V gene is TRBV27, the J gene TRBJ2-7, with 9 bases lining up with TRBD1. This CDR3 is built from 15 residues. Trimming at V came to 7 bases and at J to 2 bases, leaving 9 bases not matched to a gene. Per the germline V gene, CDR1 is MNHEY and CDR2 is SMNVEV (reference sequence). Here the CDR3 reads CASTPRTGVPYEQYF. The CDR3 DNA reads TGTGCCAGCACTCCCCGGACAGGGGTGCCCTACGAGCAGTACTTC.

Note on this clone: Sequence at one end of the junction differs from germline and may be a read error. Other DNA sequences in the same sample also yield this CDR3. This sequence joins TRBV15 and TRBJ1-4, with D perhaps matching TRBD1 (5 bases). The CDR3 has 15 amino acids. Germline values: CDR1 LNHNV, CDR2 YYDKDF (reference sequence). CDR3 bases: TGCGCCACCAGCAGAGACGGGGGAGGGTCGGGAAAACTGTTTTTT. This codes for CATSRDGGGSGKLFF.

The chain links TRBV19 to TRBJ2-7; D unclear. The V end lost 4 bases, the J end lost 5 bases, and 18 bases lay between the germline ends. The germline gives CDR1 LNHDA, CDR2 SQIVND (reference sequence). The CDR3 totals 15 residues. In DNA form, the CDR3 reads TGTGCCAGTAGTAACTCCGACCGGGTTTGGAACGAGCAGTACTTC. Its protein is CASSNSDRVWNEQYF.

Of note for this clone: Other DNA sequences of this sample code for an identical CDR3. CDR3 DNA sequence: TGCGCCAGCAGCTTGGACAGGGGCGAGCAGTACTTC. It encodes CASSLDRGEQYF. The rearrangement uses TRBV5-1 and TRBJ2-7, with 7 bases lining up with TRBD1. Germline loops: CDR1 SGHRS, CDR2 YFSETQ. The CDR3 sequence is 12 residues long. Losses at the gene ends were 0 bases for V and 6 bases for J; bases not matched to a gene: 0.

The V and J genes are TRBV5-6 and TRBJ2-1; possible D gene TRBD1, 5 bases. V dropped 3 bases and J dropped 4 bases, with 20 bases sitting between them. The CDR3 spans 17 residues. Germline V gene sequence: CDR1 SGHDT, CDR2 YYEEEE. This CDR3 reads CASSSWGSDPFYNEQFF. The CDR3 DNA reads as TGTGCCAGCAGCTCCTGGGGCTCAGATCCTTTTTACAATGAGCAGTTCTTC. Looking up the rest from reference TRBV5-6 and TRBJ2-1 gives the full variable domain: DAGVTQSPTHLIKTRGQQVTLRCSPKSGHDTVSWYQQALGQGPQFIFQYYEEEERQRGNFPDRFSGHQFPNYSSELNVNALLLGDSALYLCASSSWGSDPFYNEQFFGPGTRLTVL.

This chain links TRBV29-1 with TRBJ2-5; D is unclear. TRBJ2-7 matches the DNA end more closely, so the J call is doubtful. The V gene's germline CDR1 is SQVTM and CDR2 ANQGSEA. This CDR3 spans 15 amino acids. The DNA of the CDR3 is TGCAGCGTTGAAGACGGTTTCCCGAGCTCCTACGAGCAGTACTTC. Its protein product is CSVEDGFPSSYEQYF.

This chain uses TRBV7-2 with TRBJ2-5; D perhaps matches TRBD1 (6 bases). Trimming shortened V by 5 bases and J by 2 bases, and 9 bases separated the two germline ends. This CDR3 spans 13 amino acids. Germline CDR1 is SGHTA and CDR2 is FQGNSA. The DNA of the CDR3 is TGTGCCAGCAGCCGACAGGAGCAAGAGACCCAGTACTTC. Its protein is CASSRQEQETQYF.

The chain has TRBV25-1 and TRBJ1-6; TRBD1 might be the D (5 bases). From germline, CDR1 is MGHDK and CDR2 SYGVNS. CDR3 length: 13 residues. Trimming shortened V by 10 bases and J by 9 bases, and 16 bases separated the two germline ends. Here the CDR3 reads CATGLTGVSPLHF. CDR3 coding DNA: TGTGCCACCGGATTAACAGGAGTTTCACCCCTCCACTTT. The variable domain in full, with the rest retrieved from reference TRBV25-1 and TRBJ1-6, is EADIYQTPRYLVIGTGKKITLECSQTMGHDKMYWYQQDPGMELHLIHYSYGVNSTEKGDLSSESTVSRIRTEHFPLTLESARPSHTSQYLCATGLTGVSPLHFGNGTRLTVT.

The CDR3 region is CASSQPGQGTYEQYF. The DNA of the CDR3 is TGTGCCAGCAGTCAGCCGGGACAGGGGACCTACGAGCAGTACTTC. The genes are TRBV25-1 and TRBJ2-7; 10 nucleotides align to TRBD1. V trimming: 5 bases; J trimming: 2 bases; junction bases outside the gene matches: 6. Per the germline V gene, CDR1 is MGHDK and CDR2 is SYGVNS. The CDR3 covers 15 residues.

Of note for this clone: Different DNA sequences within this sample yield the same CDR3. The chain couples TRBV2 to TRBJ1-2; 7 positions agree with TRBD1. Looked up from germline, CDR1 is SNHLY and CDR2 is FYNNEI. V gave up 6 bases and J gave up 4 bases; unmatched junction bases: 5. This CDR3 comprises 13 residues. This CDR3 is CASSVGQRYGYTF. The DNA for the CDR3 is TGTGCCAGCAGCGTGGGACAGCGCTATGGCTACACCTTC.

This chain joins TRBV7-9 and TRBJ2-3; 8 bases fit TRBD1. Germline-derived CDR1 and CDR2 are SEHNR and FQNEAQ (reference sequence). The CDR3 extends over 14 amino acids. The trim removed 5 bases at V and 2 bases at J, leaving 3 bases unmatched. In DNA form, the CDR3 reads TGTGCCAGCAGCGCACAGGGGGTCACAGATACGCAGTATTTT. This gives the protein CASSAQGVTDTQYF.

The chain is built from TRBV7-2 and TRBJ2-3; 11 bases agree with TRBD1. The trim removed 4 bases at V and 6 bases at J, leaving 9 bases unmatched. The CDR3 spans 16 residues. Per germline, CDR1 SGHTA and CDR2 FQGNSA. CDR3 in amino acids: CASSSSGTGGSDTQYF. The CDR3 DNA reads as TGTGCCAGCAGCTCCTCTGGGACAGGGGGTTCTGATACGCAGTATTTT.

The rearrangement links TRBV5-1 to TRBJ2-2; 8 bases fit TRBD1. V trimming: 5 bases; J trimming: 2 bases; junction bases outside the gene matches: 5. The CDR3 is made up of 15 amino acids. The germline V gene has CDR1 SGHRS and CDR2 YFSETQ. The CDR3, as DNA: TGCGCCAGCAGGAAGACAGGGGTAAACACCGGGGAGCTGTTTTTT. It translates to CASRKTGVNTGELFF.

Comments on this clone: Other DNA sequences in the same sample also yield this CDR3. The chain uses TRBV25-1 and TRBJ1-2, with D tentatively TRBD1 (6 bases). The CDR3 has 13 residues. Trimming shortened V by 4 bases and J by 2 bases, and 8 bases separated the two germline ends. Germline CDR1 reads MGHDK; CDR2 reads SYGVNS. The CDR3 DNA follows: TGTGCCAGCAGTGTCGGGACAAACTATGGCTACACCTTC. Translating gives CASSVGTNYGYTF.

This rearrangement joins TRBV5-4 to TRBJ2-2; TRBD1 agrees at 8 bases. After removal of 4 bases from V and 6 bases from J, the junction contained 11 bases not matched to a gene. Germline loops: CDR1 SGHNT, CDR2 YYREEE (reference sequence). The CDR3 is made up of 16 amino acids. The CDR3 loop reads CASSPQGARKPGELFF. The CDR3 coding sequence is TGTGCCAGCAGCCCGCAGGGGGCGCGTAAACCCGGGGAGCTGTTTTTT.

The chain recombines TRBV19 with TRBJ1-1; D gene unclear. Germline lookup yields CDR1 LNHDA and CDR2 SQIVND (reference sequence). The CDR3 totals 16 residues. Trimming pared 0 bases from V and 6 bases from J, leaving 17 bases between. CDR3 DNA sequence: TGTGCCAGTAGTATAGATCCCACGGCGGCTCTGGCTGAAGCTTTCTTT. Amino acid sequence: CASSIDPTAALAEAFF.

This chain joins TRBV5-1 and TRBJ2-7; 10 nucleotides match TRBD1. This CDR3 has 15 amino acids. V lost 4 bases to trimming and J lost 3 bases; unmatched junction nucleotides: 7. The germline gives CDR1 SGHRS, CDR2 YFSETQ. The CDR3 region has the DNA TGCGCCAGCAGCCTGACGGGACAGGGGAACTACGAGCAGTACTTC. Translation: CASSLTGQGNYEQYF.

The V gene is TRBV29-1, the J gene TRBJ2-1, with D possibly matching TRBD2 (7 bases). The length of the CDR3 is 14 residues. Trimming removed 7 bases from V and 6 bases from J, with 19 bases in between. The germline V gene has CDR1 SQVTM and CDR2 ANQGSEA. CDR3 residues: CSGGLRGGLNEQFF. In DNA form, the CDR3 reads TGCAGCGGAGGTCTGAGGGGGGGCCTCAATGAGCAGTTCTTC.

V gene TRBV19 combines with J gene TRBJ1-1; D is possibly TRBD1 (5 bases). The CDR3 has 15 residues. V lost 7 bases and J 3 bases, leaving 18 bases between the germline ends. Looked up from germline, CDR1 is LNHDA and CDR2 is SQIVND (reference sequence). In DNA form, the CDR3 reads TGTGCCAGTACCTGGACGGGCGGGGCGTACACTGAAGCTTTCTTT. Residues: CASTWTGGAYTEAFF.

V gene TRBV5-4 combines with J gene TRBJ1-2; D is perhaps TRBD1 (5 bases). The CDR3 contains 15 residues. The V end lost 7 bases, the J end lost 5 bases, and 21 bases lay between the germline ends. From germline, CDR1 is SGHNT and CDR2 YYREEE (reference sequence). The CDR3 here is CASFAKVGGDYGYTF. The DNA of the CDR3 is TGTGCCAGCTTCGCGAAGGTCGGGGGTGATTATGGCTACACCTTC.

The chain combines TRBV6-6 with TRBJ2-1; 10 nucleotides match TRBD2. From germline, CDR1 is MNHNY and CDR2 SVGAGI (reference sequence). This CDR3 comprises 15 residues. The V segment lost 7 bases and the J segment 2 bases; nucleotides outside the gene matches: 5. As DNA, the CDR3 is TGTGCCAGCACCCCAAGCGGGGGGGCCTACAATGAGCAGTTCTTC. It translates to CASTPSGGAYNEQFF.

This chain joins TRBV7-2 and TRBJ1-2, with a possible D match to TRBD1 (5 bases). Looked up from germline, CDR1 is SGHTA and CDR2 is FQGNSA. V shed 5 bases and J shed 3 bases, with 19 bases lying between them. This CDR3 is built from 16 residues. This chain's CDR3 is CASSAGRRQVHYGYTF. The CDR3 region has the DNA TGTGCCAGCAGCGCAGGGAGGCGGCAGGTTCACTATGGCTACACCTTC.